A selection of T cell receptor beta chains follows, all from one sample in a study of blood T cell repertoires in COVID-19. Clones were sequenced by immunoSEQ multiplex PCR, and TCRdb holds only the in-frame ones, with some missing. The sample shows some 160,000 clones, 80% of them seen only once. Sequencing was performed on PBMCs or T cells enriched from blood (not recorded which). The source is a woman aged 60-70 years who had recovered from COVID-19. Each CDR3 is given with its conserved first and last residue. Fields, in order: D gene, V gene, J gene, clone size, CDR3 DNA, CDR3 protein. A D gene is named only where the DNA matches it firmly. Not all rows give a size; the values are once, few, many and, for expanded clones, a class.

.	TRBV7-9	TRBJ2-7	.	TGTGCCAGCAGCTTAGAGGCAGGCCATCACTACGAGCAGTACTTC	CASSLEAGHHYEQYF
TRBD1	TRBV6-4	TRBJ2-2	medium-sized	TGTGCCAGCAGTGAACAGGGGGGAACCGGGGAGCTGTTTTTT	CASSEQGGTGELFF
.	TRBV10-2	TRBJ1-2	.	TGCGCCAGCAGTGAGTCGACAGCCGCGCCCTATGGCTACACCTTC	CASSESTAAPYGYTF
.	TRBV7-3	TRBJ2-7	.	TGTGCCAGCAGCTTAATGGGGCTCGGCGAGCAGTACTTC	CASSLMGLGEQYF
TRBD2	TRBV29-1	TRBJ2-5	.	TGCAGCGTTGGTCCGCGGGGGGGCCTCGGAGAGACCCAGTACTTC	CSVGPRGGLGETQYF
TRBD2	TRBV7-3	TRBJ2-3	.	TGTGCCAGCAGCACCTCTAGCGGGGTCGGTACGCAGTATTTT	CASSTSSGVGTQYF
TRBD1	TRBV5-4	TRBJ2-5	.	TGTGCCAGCAGCTTGGAATTGGGACAGCAAGAGACCCAGTACTTC	CASSLELGQQETQYF
.	TRBV11-2	TRBJ1-2	.	TGTGCCAGCAGCGAGGACATTAACTATGGCTACACCTTC	CASSEDINYGYTF
TRBD2	TRBV7-2	TRBJ2-3	.	TGTGCCAGCAGGCACTCTAGCGGGGGGGCGTGGGATACGCAGTATTTT	CASRHSSGGAWDTQYF
.	TRBV19	TRBJ1-2	.	TGTGCCAGTAGTATCGGGGTGCAATATGGCTACACCTTC	CASSIGVQYGYTF
TRBD2	TRBV5-1	TRBJ2-3	.	TGCGCCAGCAGCGTGGCCAGGACTAGCGGGGGGGCCAGTTCAGATACGCAGTATTTT	CASSVARTSGGASSDTQYF
TRBD1	TRBV6-5	TRBJ1-1	.	TGTGCCAGCAGTACCCAGACAGGGGGCCACACTGAAGCTTTCTTT	CASSTQTGGHTEAFF
TRBD2	TRBV24-1	TRBJ2-2	few	TGTGCCACCAGTGATCGACTAGCGGGGGAGGACGGGGAGCTGTTTTTT	CATSDRLAGEDGELFF
.	TRBV7-9	TRBJ1-6	.	TGTGCCAGCAGCCCCACAAATTCACCCCTCCACTTT	CASSPTNSPLHF
TRBD1	TRBV19	TRBJ1-4	once	TGTGCCAGTAGTATAGACCTAGCCCTGACACGGACAGGGGAAAAACTGTTTTTT	CASSIDLALTRTGEKLFF
.	TRBV10-2	TRBJ1-2	.	TGCGCCAGCGGAGACTATGGCTACACCTTC	CASGDYGYTF
TRBD1	TRBV30	TRBJ1-4	.	TGTGCCTGGACACCCCAATTCAAAGGGGGCAAGGAAGAAAAACTGTTTTTT	CAWTPQFKGGKEEKLFF
.	TRBV29-1	TRBJ1-1	.	TGCAGCGTTGAAAAAGGGGGAGTGGTCACTGAAGCTTTCTTT	CSVEKGGVVTEAFF
TRBD1	TRBV2	TRBJ2-7	.	TGTGCCAGCACCCTCCGGGACAGGGTGTTTGACGAGCAGTACTTC	CASTLRDRVFDEQYF
.	TRBV19	TRBJ1-4	once	TGTGCCAGTAGTAGAGGGATGTTCGGTGAAAAACTGTTTTTT	CASSRGMFGEKLFF
.	TRBV7-2	TRBJ2-7	.	TGTGCCAGCAGCTTAGGCACGGGTACGGTTTCCGAGCAGTACTTC	CASSLGTGTVSEQYF
TRBD2	TRBV3-1/TRBV3-2	TRBJ2-2	.	TGTGCCAGCAGCCAAGCGGGGGGATCAAACGCGAACACCGGGGAGCTGTTTTTT	CASSQAGGSNANTGELFF
TRBD1	TRBV30	TRBJ2-6	.	TGTGCCCATGACAGGGTAGATGGGGCCAACGTCCTGACTTTC	CAHDRVDGANVLTF
.	TRBV27	TRBJ2-4	.	TGTGCCAGCACGGGGGCCAAAAACATTCAGTACTTC	CASTGAKNIQYF
.	TRBV30	TRBJ1-2	.	TGTGCCTGGAGACAAGAGAGGAATGGCTACACCTTC	CAWRQERNGYTF
.	TRBV5-1	TRBJ2-2	.	TGCGCCAGCAGCTTGAGTTTCGCGGGGAATGGGGAGCTGTTTTTT	CASSLSFAGNGELFF
TRBD1	TRBV6-5	TRBJ2-1	.	TGTGCCAGCAGGAAAGACAGGGGCACCTACAATGAGCAGTTCTTC	CASRKDRGTYNEQFF
.	TRBV5-8	TRBJ2-2	.	TGTGCCAGCAGCGCCAGGAGGGGGCCGGGCACCGGGGAGCTGTTTTTT	CASSARRGPGTGELFF
.	TRBV14	TRBJ1-1	.	TGTGCCAGCAGCCCCGGTCGCACTGAAGCTTTCTTT	CASSPGRTEAFF
TRBD2	TRBV27	TRBJ2-1	many	TGTGCCAGCAGCCTCCAGCGGGGGGGCCTCGATGAGCAGTTCTTC	CASSLQRGGLDEQFF
.	TRBV5-1	TRBJ1-1	.	TGCGCCAGCAGAGCGGCAGGGGAGGGCACTGAAGCTTTCTTT	CASRAAGEGTEAFF
.	TRBV12-3/TRBV12-4	TRBJ1-4	.	TGTGCCAGCAGTTTCTCGCAGGGGCTCAAACTGTTTTTT	CASSFSQGLKLFF
.	TRBV5-1	TRBJ1-1	few	TGCGCCAGCAGCTTGGGCTCGCAGGGGACTGAAGCTTTCTTT	CASSLGSQGTEAFF
.	TRBV14	TRBJ2-7	.	TGTGCCAGCAGCCAAGGAACCCGAACAGGGAAGGGGTCCTACGAGCAGTACTTC	CASSQGTRTGKGSYEQYF
TRBD1	TRBV4-2	TRBJ2-2	.	TGTGCCAGCAGCCAGGGACAGGGAGGCACCGGGGAGCTGTTTTTT	CASSQGQGGTGELFF
TRBD1	TRBV27	TRBJ2-5	.	TGTGCCAGCAGCCCCGGACAGGGTAATGGAGAGACCCAGTACTTC	CASSPGQGNGETQYF
TRBD1	TRBV9	TRBJ1-1	.	TGTGCCAGCAGGGGGACAGGGCTCAGATACACTGAAGCTTTCTTT	CASRGTGLRYTEAFF
TRBD2	TRBV12-5	TRBJ2-3	few	TGTGCTACCCGCCCTAGCGGGTCTGACACAGATACGCAGTATTTT	CATRPSGSDTDTQYF
TRBD1	TRBV5-1	TRBJ2-5	.	TGCGCCAGCAGCTTTGGACAGGGATACCAAGAGACCCAGTACTTC	CASSFGQGYQETQYF
TRBD1	TRBV18	TRBJ1-2	.	TGTGCCAGCTCACCTGAGGGACAGGGAGGCTATGGCTACACCTTC	CASSPEGQGGYGYTF
TRBD1	TRBV2	TRBJ2-1	.	TGTGCCAGCAGAAGGGGGACAGGGAGATACAATGAGCAGTTCTTC	CASRRGTGRYNEQFF
.	TRBV5-1	TRBJ1-6	many	TGCGCCAGCAGCTTGGCGGGGGGCTCGGGGAATTCACCCCTCCACTTT	CASSLAGGSGNSPLHF
.	TRBV30	TRBJ2-2	many	TGTGCCTGGACTCCGGGACTTGACACCGGGGAGCTGTTTTTT	CAWTPGLDTGELFF
.	TRBV10-3	TRBJ1-1	.	TGTGCCATCAGTGAGGTTAACTTGAACACTGAAGCTTTCTTT	CAISEVNLNTEAFF
TRBD1	TRBV5-6	TRBJ1-2	.	TGTGCCAGTTTGCCCACATTTGGACAGGCCCTGGACTATGGCTACACCTTC	CASLPTFGQALDYGYTF
.	TRBV3-1/TRBV3-2	TRBJ2-3	.	TGTGCCAGCAGCCAAGATGGCGGAGATACGCAGTATTTT	CASSQDGGDTQYF
.	TRBV14	TRBJ1-3	.	TGTGCCAGCAGCTCTTACCCTATCTACACCATATATTTT	CASSSYPIYTIYF
TRBD2	TRBV2	TRBJ2-5	.	TGTGCCAGCAGTGACAGCCTCAGGACTAGCGGAAAACTCCAAGAGACCCAGTACTTC	CASSDSLRTSGKLQETQYF
.	TRBV24-1	TRBJ2-3	.	TGTGCCACCAGTGATTTCGAGGGTGTGAATACGCAGTATTTT	CATSDFEGVNTQYF
TRBD1	TRBV7-2	TRBJ1-2	.	TGTGCCAGCAGCTTAGATGCCCGGACAGGAGCTAACTATGGCTACACCTTC	CASSLDARTGANYGYTF
.	TRBV29-1	TRBJ1-1	few	TGCAGCGTTAGTGGGGGGTGGAACACTGAAGCTTTCTTT	CSVSGGWNTEAFF
TRBD1	TRBV27	TRBJ2-7	.	TGTGCCAGCAGTTCCCGTGCAGGGGGATACGAGCAGTACTTC	CASSSRAGGYEQYF
.	TRBV18	TRBJ2-1	.	TGTGCCAGCTCACCATATCAGGGGCAAAACTACAATGAGCAGTTCTTC	CASSPYQGQNYNEQFF
TRBD2	TRBV7-3	TRBJ2-1	.	TGTGCCACTAGCGGTGGGTTGGGTGGGGAGCAGTTCTTC	CATSGGLGGEQFF
.	TRBV21-1	TRBJ1-6	once	TGTGCCAGCAGACTTTCCCCCAGATCCGGGACAGGGAACTATAATTCACCCCTCCACTTT	CASRLSPRSGTGNYNSPLHF